This entry features one T cell receptor (beta chain) sequence. Its antigen is not identified. These data come from a study of cytomegalovirus exposure and HLA in healthy donors. Per germline, CDR1 MDHEN and CDR2 SYDVKM. This CDR3 is built from 16 residues. With 6 bases clipped from V and 6 bases from J, the junction kept 14 bases outside the gene matches. The study's findings and limits: Available immune exposure information covered CMV serostatus only.

The primer mix had 60 Vbeta and 13 Jbeta primers. Libraries were prepared by immunoSEQ multiplex PCR; TCRdb keeps only in-frame clonotypes and omits some of them. The sample shows roughly 130,000 clones, roughly 75% of them seen only once. The specimen sequenced was PBMCs. This rearrangement joins TRBV28 to TRBJ1-1, with 9 bases lining up with TRBD1. The sequence was obtained from a man aged 25 to 45 in good health and CMV-seronegative. The CDR3, as DNA: TGTGCCAGCAGCGAGATAGACGGGGACAGGGTGGCTGAAGCTTTCTTT. Translating gives CASSEIDGDRVAEAFF.